This T cell receptor (beta chain) was recovered during a study of CD8 T cells in ankylosing spondylitis. Points from the study as a whole: Ankylosing spondylitis blood appeared to be characterized by a TCR beta motif of 8 or 9 highly homologous variants. Earlier reports found some motif variants in synovial fluid and blood in reactive arthritis.

A word on this clonotype: As yet, its antigen is unknown.

MiXCR was run by TCRdb on the 5' RACE reads, yielding one entry per CDR3 protein. The sample holds under 150,000 distinct CDR3 sequences, under 20% seen once. The CDR3 has 13 residues. V was clipped by 5 bases and J by 1 base, with 9 bases between them. Germline CDR1 and CDR2: SGHTA and FQGNSA. The receptor was derived from a male donor with ankylosing spondylitis. This chain uses TRBV7-2 with TRBJ2-7, with D possibly being TRBD2 (5 bases). Sequencing was carried out using blood, either unsorted or a sorted T cell fraction (not recorded which). The CDR3 bases are TGTGCCAGCAGCCCAGGACTGTCCTACGAGCAGTACTTC. Its translation: CASSPGLSYEQYF. Full variable domain (outside the CDR3, taken from reference TRBV7-2 and TRBJ2-7): GAGVSQSPSNKVTEKGKDVELRCDPISGHTALYWYRQSLGQGLEFLIYFQGNSAPDKSGLPSDRFSAERTGGSVSTLTIQRTQQEDSAVYLCASSPGLSYEQYFGPGTRLTVT.